Following are 11 T cell receptor beta chains from one sample sequenced in a study of blood T cell repertoires in COVID-19. The data were produced by immunoSEQ multiplex PCR, yet TCRdb's version contains in-frame clones alone and is incomplete. The sample contains roughly 300,000 clones, 90% of which appear only once. What was sequenced was PBMCs or T cells enriched from blood (not recorded which). These TCRs come from a woman in her twenties or thirties who had recovered from COVID-19.

This chain connects TRBV5-1 to TRBJ2-2; 12 positions match TRBD2. CDR3 length: 19 residues. Germline CDR1 is SGHRS and CDR2 is YFSETQ. V was clipped by 3 bases and J by 3 bases; unmatched bases: 12. This CDR3 reads CASSSALAGGPLDTGELFF. In nucleotides, the CDR3 is TGCGCCAGCAGCTCCGCACTAGCGGGAGGACCCTTAGACACCGGGGAGCTGTTTTTT.

This clone has just one count. The chain uses TRBV28 and TRBJ2-7; 9 bases fit TRBD1. The CDR3 length is 13 residues. CDR1 and CDR2 (germline): MDHEN, SYDVKM. V trimming: 5 bases; J trimming: 4 bases; junction bases outside the gene matches: 3. CDR3 in DNA: TGTGCCAGCAGTGGACAGGGGTTGTACGAGCAGTACTTC. Translated: CASSGQGLYEQYF.

This clone is a singleton in its sample. This rearrangement joins TRBV25-1 to TRBJ2-3; D perhaps matches TRBD2 (6 bases). Trimming pared 11 bases from V and 4 bases from J, leaving 13 bases between. This CDR3 has 12 residues. CDR1 and CDR2 (germline): MGHDK, SYGVNS. CDR3 sequence reads: CAAGRLSDTQYF. CDR3 in DNA: TGTGCCGCAGGGAGGCTTTCAGATACGCAGTATTTT. Looking up the rest from reference TRBV25-1 and TRBJ2-3 gives the full variable domain: EADIYQTPRYLVIGTGKKITLECSQTMGHDKMYWYQQDPGMELHLIHYSYGVNSTEKGDLSSESTVSRIRTEHFPLTLESARPSHTSQYLCAAGRLSDTQYFGPGTRLTVL.

The chain links TRBV28 to TRBJ1-4; D might be TRBD1 (5 bases). Germline lookup yields CDR1 MDHEN and CDR2 SYDVKM. V was trimmed by 6 bases and J by 8 bases, leaving 16 bases between them. This CDR3 contains 14 residues. The CDR3 DNA is TGTGCCAGCAGGCCCTACGGGGGGGTGGAAAAACTGTTTTTT. Translating gives CASRPYGGVEKLFF.

The chain employs TRBV6-2 or TRBV6-3 and TRBJ1-2; 8 bases fit TRBD1. From germline, CDR1 is MNHEY and CDR2 SVGEGT. Unmatched junction bases numbered 8, after V lost 5 bases and J lost 6 bases. This CDR3 comprises 14 residues. The CDR3 loop reads CASSKTGAGNGYTF. Written as DNA, the CDR3 is TGTGCCAGCAGTAAGACAGGGGCTGGCAATGGCTACACCTTC.

This clone was counted only a few times. J is TRBJ2-7 and V is TRBV5-1; a weak D match, TRBD1 (5 bases). The CDR3 totals 14 residues. The V and J ends lost 4 bases and 3 bases respectively, with 14 bases between them. The germline V gene encodes CDR1 SGHRS and CDR2 YFSETQ. This CDR3 reads CASSEAGQIYEQYF. The CDR3, as DNA: TGCGCCAGCAGCGAGGCTGGACAAATCTACGAGCAGTACTTC.

This rearrangement joins TRBV2 to TRBJ2-5; 8 nucleotides line up with TRBD1. This CDR3 contains 14 residues. The germline V gene has CDR1 SNHLY and CDR2 FYNNEI. V lost 4 bases and J lost 4; bases outside the gene matches: 5. DNA of the CDR3: TGTGCCAGCAGTGCCAGGGGGCGGGGAGAGACCCAGTACTTC. Translation gives CASSARGRGETQYF.

The chain carries TRBV6-5 and TRBJ2-1, with TRBD2 matching 14 bases. The ends lost 6 bases at V and 8 bases at J; junction bases unmatched: 6. The CDR3 is 15 residues long. Germline loops: CDR1 MNHEY, CDR2 SVGAGI. The CDR3 sequence: CASSLGLAGAYEQFF. The CDR3 region has the DNA TGTGCCAGCAGCTTGGGACTAGCGGGAGCCTATGAGCAGTTCTTC.

This sequence joins TRBV11-3 and TRBJ2-1; TRBD2 matches at 7 bases. Germline loops: CDR1 SGHNT, CDR2 YENEEA. V lost 1 base to trimming and J lost 3 bases; unmatched junction nucleotides: 6. There are 16 residues in the CDR3. CDR3 region: CASSLGSGLLYNEQFF. The CDR3 DNA reads TGTGCCAGCAGCTTAGGATCGGGACTACTCTACAATGAGCAGTTCTTC.

The chain combines TRBV5-8 with TRBJ2-6; TRBD1 matches at 8 bases. The CDR3 contains 19 residues. Per germline, CDR1 SGHTS and CDR2 YDEGEE. Trimming cost V 0 bases and J 0 bases; bases outside gene matches: 8. The CDR3 DNA is TGTGCCAGCAGCTTGGGCCTACGACAGGGGAGCTCTGGGGCCAACGTCCTGACTTTC. As protein: CASSLGLRQGSSGANVLTF.

The chain couples TRBV3-1 (or the pseudogene TRBV3-2) to TRBJ1-6, with TRBD1 as a possible D gene (6 bases). The CDR3 is 14 residues long. V lost 1 base, J lost 6 bases, and 7 bases lay in between. In germline, CDR1 is LGHDT, CDR2 YNNKEL (reference sequence). DNA for the CDR3: TGTGCCAGCAGCCAAGGCAGGGGTAATTCACCCCTCCACTTT. Its protein product is CASSQGRGNSPLHF.